The present T cell receptor (beta chain) was sequenced within a study of breast tumors, draining lymph nodes, adjacent tissues. Samples came from axillary lymph nodes draining the breast cancer. From the multiplex PCR reads, TCRdb called clonotypes with MiXCR, one entry per CDR3 protein. The repertoire consists of 120,000 or so distinct CDR3 sequences, with around 20% occurring once and the leading ten covering over 3%. In its sample, this clonotype was seen many times. J was trimmed by 8 bases and V by 0 bases; bases with no gene match: 10. The CDR3 is 16 residues long. Germline V CDR1 and CDR2: MGHRA, YSYEKL.

This chain joins TRBV4-1 and TRBJ2-1, with TRBD2 matching over 7 bases. This TCR derives from a female donor with breast cancer. Some clones in this sample may be carry-over from other donors' samples. Sequencing was performed on axillary lymph node tissue. CDR3 in DNA: TGCGCCAGCAGCCAAGATGGACTAGACTCTCCCTATGAGCAGTTCTTC. It specifies CASSQDGLDSPYEQFF.